Below, 6 T cell receptor beta chains from the same sample are listed, as sequenced in a study of blood T cell repertoires in COVID-19 (dated by TCRdb to about 2020). Library preparation was by the immunoSEQ multiplex PCR assay. In its TCRdb copy, this immuneACCESS table keeps in-frame sequences only and misses some clones. Where compared with another copy, unresolved V genes explain less than half of these, and the others have no known cause. Present in this sample are approximately 200,000 clones, more than 70% of which were seen just once. The ten largest clones add up to about 4.1% of the sample. The sample consisted of peripheral blood. The receptor set was obtained from a woman aged 30 to 39 with acute or convalescent COVID-19.

This chain links TRBV27 with TRBJ2-1, with 8 bases fitting TRBD2. The CDR3 extends over 14 amino acids. In germline, CDR1 is MNHEY, CDR2 SMNVEV (reference sequence). V shed 10 bases and J 3 bases; nucleotides not matched to a gene: 8. The CDR3 DNA reads as TGTGCCACCTTGAGCGGGAGAGTCTACAATGAGCAGTTCTTC. Protein sequence: CATLSGRVYNEQFF.

The chain has TRBV12-5 and TRBJ1-6; possibly TRBD1 for D (6 bases). Looked up from germline, CDR1 is LGHNT and CDR2 is FRNRAP. The V and J ends lost 7 bases and 0 bases respectively, with 7 bases between them. The CDR3 runs 14 residues. CDR3 sequence (DNA): TGTGCTAGTGCCAGGGGCTCCTATAATTCACCCCTCCACTTT. This codes for CASARGSYNSPLHF.

This sequence joins TRBV27 and TRBJ1-4; tentatively, D is TRBD1 (6 bases). CDR3 size: 13 residues. Trimming pared 9 bases from V and 8 bases from J, leaving 16 bases between. Germline V lookup: CDR1 MNHEY, CDR2 SMNVEV (reference sequence). DNA of the CDR3: TGTGCCAGTTCAACAGGGTTTAGGGAAAAACTGTTTTTT. Its protein product is CASSTGFREKLFF.

The V gene is TRBV11-2, the J gene TRBJ2-7; no clear D. Germline loops: CDR1 SGHAT, CDR2 FQNNGV. There are 16 residues in the CDR3. V dropped 1 base and J dropped 5 bases, with 18 bases sitting between them. The CDR3 region has the DNA TGTGCCAGCAGCTTAGGGGCAATAGTGGTATATGACGAGCAGTACTTC. Translated: CASSLGAIVVYDEQYF.

This chain links TRBV18 with TRBJ1-1; 8 nucleotides match TRBD1. This CDR3 is 12 amino acids long. Germline CDR1 is KGHSH and CDR2 is LQKENI. V shed 4 bases, J shed 11 bases, and the junction held 6 bases outside the gene matches. Here the CDR3 reads CASSQDRVFAFF. CDR3 coding DNA: TGTGCCAGCTCACAGGACAGGGTGTTTGCTTTCTTT.

The chain combines TRBV19 with TRBJ1-4; D perhaps matches TRBD1 (6 bases). This CDR3 comprises 13 residues. Germline V gene lookup returns CDR1 LNHDA and CDR2 SQIVND (reference sequence). The V gene lost 6 bases and the J gene lost 8 bases, with 13 bases spanning the gap. CDR3 in DNA: TGTGCCAGTAGCTCCACAGGGTCAGAAAAACTGTTTTTT. This translates into CASSSTGSEKLFF.